This T cell receptor (beta chain) was retrieved from a study of response to subunit inactivated influenza vaccine (dated by TCRdb to 2017 to 2018). Turning to the overall study: Deep quantitative T cell receptor repertoire profiling was used in the study to track responses to a trivalent subunit inactivated influenza vaccine. Overall study results and their limits: The authors proposed that each seasonal influenza vaccination may bring in only a limited number of new T cells.

The library was built by means of RT-PCR. TCRdb records Illumina HiSeq 2500 as the sequencer. The public sequencing data were trimmed at Q25 with fastp and processed into clonotypes with MiXCR by TCRdb, which kept only in-frame beta chains. Identical CDR3 proteins give one entry, which carries the most common genes and DNA. The sample contains hundreds of thousands of distinct CDR3 sequences, around 8% of them found a single time. 10% to 15% of the sample comes from the top ten. CDR1 and CDR2, per the germline V gene, are SGHRS and YFSETQ. Trimming costs V 4 bases and J 2 bases, and their ends lie 9 bases apart. The CDR3 runs 13 residues from the cysteine to the phenylalanine. The DNA shown is the 39-base CDR3, in frame from base 1. This clonotype was seen many times. Its antigen is not yet known. It has no much larger one-base neighbor in the sample; base qualities were not kept.

The receptor comes from a man aged 45 to 75 who received an inactivated influenza vaccine. Donor details come from another sample of the same person, matched by shared clones. The input for sequencing was PBMCs from blood, taken less than 30 months after vaccination. The sequence is built from TRBV5-1 and TRBJ1-2, with TRBD1 perhaps the D gene, on 5 matching bases. The CDR3 region: CASSPDSNYGYTF. The DNA sequence is TGCGCCAGCAGCCCCGACAGCAACTATGGCTACACCTTC.